This T cell receptor (beta chain) was profiled in a study of T cell responses to AZD1222 COVID-19 vaccine. Study conclusions and caveats: At study baseline, merely over 5 AZD1222 recipients were seropositive. CD4 TCRs linked to vaccination spanned spike, dominating at 160-218 and 743-854. The donor cohort was predominantly white British with a female majority, and clonal diversity may have been underestimated. Of spike-specific TCRs, nearly half reportedly target regions left unmutated in variants.

Assay used: immunoSEQ multiplex PCR; TCRdb lists only in-frame clones, some missing. The table records roughly 270,000 clones, about 94% of them present only once. V dropped 4 bases and J dropped 0; count of bases not matched to a gene: 6. The CDR3 spans 16 residues. The V gene's germline CDR1 is MNHEY and CDR2 SVGEGT. This clone was seen a handful of times. Its specificity is not known. Material: peripheral blood, obtained 28 days after the second AZD1222 dose. The sequence was collected from an adult who received the AZD1222 COVID-19 vaccine. The rearrangement uses TRBV6-2 or TRBV6-3 and TRBJ2-4, with 7 bases that match TRBD1. CDR3 nucleotides: TGTGCCAGCAGTTTAGGACAGGCCCGAGCCAAAAACATTCAGTACTTC. Its protein product is CASSLGQARAKNIQYF.